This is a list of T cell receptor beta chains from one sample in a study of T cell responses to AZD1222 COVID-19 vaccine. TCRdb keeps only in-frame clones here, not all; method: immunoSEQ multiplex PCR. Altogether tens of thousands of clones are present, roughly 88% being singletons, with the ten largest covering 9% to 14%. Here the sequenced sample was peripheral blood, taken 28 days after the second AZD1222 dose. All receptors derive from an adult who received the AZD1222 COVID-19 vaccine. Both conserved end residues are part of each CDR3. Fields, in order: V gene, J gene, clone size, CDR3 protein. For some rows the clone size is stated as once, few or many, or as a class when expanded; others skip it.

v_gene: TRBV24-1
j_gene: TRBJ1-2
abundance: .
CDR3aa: CATSDTRGGYTF

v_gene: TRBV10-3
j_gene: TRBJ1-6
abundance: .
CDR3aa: CATEWARDNSPLHF

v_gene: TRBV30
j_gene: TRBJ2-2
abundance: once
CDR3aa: CAWNIGTVNTGELFF

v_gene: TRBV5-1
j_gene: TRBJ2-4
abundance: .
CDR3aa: CASSPRYQNIQYF

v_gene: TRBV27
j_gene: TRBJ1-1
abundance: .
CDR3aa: CASSPGTGHTEAFF

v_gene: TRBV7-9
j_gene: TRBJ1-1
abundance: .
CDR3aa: CASSLRAGLGTEAFF

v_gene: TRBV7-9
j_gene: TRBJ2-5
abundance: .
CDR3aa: CASSSQTSGYQETQYF

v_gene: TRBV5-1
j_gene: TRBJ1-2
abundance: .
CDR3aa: CASSFRGSGYTF

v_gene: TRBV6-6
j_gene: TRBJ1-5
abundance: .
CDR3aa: CASKTGSQPQHF

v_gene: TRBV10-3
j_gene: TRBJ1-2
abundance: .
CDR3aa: CAISEYGTGIVDYTF

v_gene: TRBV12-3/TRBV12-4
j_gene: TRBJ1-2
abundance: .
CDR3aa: CASSPTGNYGYTF

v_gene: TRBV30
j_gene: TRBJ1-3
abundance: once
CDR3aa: CAWSGRNSGNTIYF

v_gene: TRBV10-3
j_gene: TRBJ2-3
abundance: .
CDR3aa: CAISEIRPSGVSDTQYF

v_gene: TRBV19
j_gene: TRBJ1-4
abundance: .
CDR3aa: CASSIGGQGHEKLFF

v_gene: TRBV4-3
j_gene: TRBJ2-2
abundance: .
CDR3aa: CASSHRNLAGGPTGELFF

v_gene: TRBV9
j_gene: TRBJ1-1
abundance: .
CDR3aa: CASSIPGTGGRTEAFF

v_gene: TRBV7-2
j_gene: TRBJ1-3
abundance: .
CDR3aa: CASSLATTGLSGNTIYF

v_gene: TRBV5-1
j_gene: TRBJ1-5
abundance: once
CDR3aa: CASSGGDRSNQPQHF

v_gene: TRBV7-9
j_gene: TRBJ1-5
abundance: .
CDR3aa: CASSLASVSTEYNNQPQHF

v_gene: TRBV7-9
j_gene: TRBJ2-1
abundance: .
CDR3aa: CASSLDRATQFF

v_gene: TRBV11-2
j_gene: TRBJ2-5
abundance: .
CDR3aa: CASSPPAIHQETQYF

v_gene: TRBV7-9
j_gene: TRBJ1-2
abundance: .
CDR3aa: CASSLSRTDYGYTF

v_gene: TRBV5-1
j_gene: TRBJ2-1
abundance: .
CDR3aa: CASSVAGTAYNEQFF

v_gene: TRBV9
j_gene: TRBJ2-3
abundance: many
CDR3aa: CASSVAGDSTDTQYF

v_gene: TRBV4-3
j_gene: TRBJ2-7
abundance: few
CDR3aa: CASSQDAGVYEQYF

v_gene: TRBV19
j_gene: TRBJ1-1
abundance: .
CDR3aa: CASSPNSGVPTEF

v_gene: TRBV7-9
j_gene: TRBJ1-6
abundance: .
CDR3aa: CASSLEVNSPLHF

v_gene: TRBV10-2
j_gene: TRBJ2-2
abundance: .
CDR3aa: CASMIVPTGGELFF

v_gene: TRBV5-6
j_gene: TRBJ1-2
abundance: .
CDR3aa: CASSRRTDGYTF

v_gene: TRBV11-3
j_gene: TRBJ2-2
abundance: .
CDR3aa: CASSFGGLELGELFF

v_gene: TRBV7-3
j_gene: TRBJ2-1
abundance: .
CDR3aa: CASSPYGGREIYNEQFF

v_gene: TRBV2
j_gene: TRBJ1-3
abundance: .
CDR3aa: CASSVDRAGNTIYF

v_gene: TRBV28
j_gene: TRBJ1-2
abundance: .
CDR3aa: CASSSPGRGSYTF

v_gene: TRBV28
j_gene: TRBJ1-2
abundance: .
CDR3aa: CASSLASQGTAYGYTF

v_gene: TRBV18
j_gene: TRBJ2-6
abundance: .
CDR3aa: CASAISGTGYSGANVLTF

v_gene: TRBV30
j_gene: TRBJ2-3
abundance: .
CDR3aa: CAWSAGGAGNTDTQYF

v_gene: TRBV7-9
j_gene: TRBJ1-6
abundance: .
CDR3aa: CASSLNSASPLHF